This entry features one TCR beta chain sequence. This entry is derived from a study of cytomegalovirus exposure and HLA in healthy donors. Vbeta (60) and Jbeta (13) primers were used in the PCR. The protocol was immunoSEQ multiplex PCR, while the TCRdb copy is restricted to in-frame clones and leaves out a portion. The sample records 150,000 to 250,000 clones, over 65% being singletons. In nominal health when sampled, donors likely had unrecorded immune exposures nonetheless. Germline CDR1 reads MNHEY; CDR2 reads SMNVEV (reference sequence). The CDR3 runs to 15 residues. V lost 6 bases to trimming and J lost 4 bases, with 19 bases between them.

The sequence was obtained from a boy between 2 and 10 years old in good health and CMV-seronegative. Sequencing input: PBMCs. This chain links TRBV27 with TRBJ2-7, with a weak D call TRBD2 (7 bases). For the CDR3, the DNA is TGTGCCAGCAGGCGTGTAGGGGGGGCTTCGTACGAGCAGTACTTC. Translating it yields CASRRVGGASYEQYF.